The 26 T cell receptor beta chains below come from one sample, sequenced in a study of T cell responses to AZD1222 COVID-19 vaccine. Profiled with immunoSEQ multiplex PCR; TCRdb holds only in-frame clones, not every one. The sample includes 150,000 or so clones, 90% of them seen just once. Here the sequenced sample was peripheral blood, taken on day 0 of AZD1222 vaccination. Source of these receptors: an adult in good health.

V gene TRBV4-3 combines with J gene TRBJ2-3; D is unclear. Looked up from germline, CDR1 is LGHNA and CDR2 is YSLEER. The CDR3 length is 14 residues. The V end was cut by 3 bases, the J end by 3 bases, with 10 bases between. In nucleotides, the CDR3 is TGCGCCAGCAGCCAGACCGACCGGACAGATACGCAGTATTTT. Residues: CASSQTDRTDTQYF.

This clone has a handful of counts. CDR3 amino acids: CASSYLTGGTEAFF. The CDR3 region has the DNA TGCGCCAGCAGCTACCTGACAGGGGGCACTGAAGCTTTCTTT. The chain joins TRBV5-1 to TRBJ1-1; TRBD1 aligns across 9 bases. The CDR3 spans 14 residues. The V gene end was trimmed by 3 bases and the J gene end by 4 bases; junction bases not matched to a gene: 4. Germline lookup yields CDR1 SGHRS and CDR2 YFSETQ.

The chain joins TRBV19 to TRBJ2-5, with D perhaps TRBD1 (7 bases). The CDR3 is 14 residues long. From germline, CDR1 is LNHDA and CDR2 SQIVND (reference sequence). V was shortened by 6 bases and J by 5 bases, with 16 bases between the two germline ends. The CDR3 DNA reads as TGTGCCAGTAGGCCAGGGGGGAGTGTCGAGACCCAGTACTTC. This sequence encodes CASRPGGSVETQYF. The variable domain in full, completed from reference TRBV19 and TRBJ2-5, reads DGGITQSPKYLFRKEGQNVTLSCEQNLNHDAMYWYRQDPGQGLRLIYYSQIVNDFQKGDIAEGYSVSREKKESFPLTVTSAQKNPTAFYLCASRPGGSVETQYFGPGTRLLVL.

This clone has more than one count but fewer than ten. The chain couples TRBV7-9 to TRBJ2-5, with D uncertain. Looked up from germline, CDR1 is SEHNR and CDR2 is FQNEAQ (reference sequence). The length of the CDR3 is 14 residues. V was shortened by 5 bases and J by 4 bases, with 14 bases between the two germline ends. The CDR3 DNA reads as TGTGCCAGCAGCCCCGTTAAGGTGGGAGAGACCCAGTACTTC. Protein: CASSPVKVGETQYF.

This chain joins TRBV21-1 and TRBJ1-6. TRBV21-1 constitutes a pseudogene. CDR3 length: 13 amino acids. This CDR3 is CASSKVRDSPLHF. The CDR3 DNA is TGTGCCAGCAGCAAAGTTCGGGATTCACCCCTCCACTTT.

This rearrangement joins TRBV30 to TRBJ1-5, with TRBD1 matching over 7 bases. Germline loops: CDR1 GTSNPN, CDR2 SVGIG (reference sequence). The V and J ends lost 3 bases and 7 bases, in that order; junction bases with no gene match: 3. CDR3 length: 12 amino acids. The chain's CDR3 is CAWSQGGQPQHF. In DNA form, the CDR3 reads TGTGCCTGGAGCCAGGGGGGGCAGCCCCAGCATTTT.

As DNA, the CDR3 is TGTGCCAGCAGTTTATTTGGGGACGAGCAGTACTTC. It codes for CASSLFGDEQYF. J is TRBJ2-7 and V is TRBV27; D not certain. The CDR3 extends over 12 amino acids. V lost 1 base to trimming and J lost 5 bases, with 6 bases between them. The V gene's germline CDR1 is MNHEY and CDR2 SMNVEV (reference sequence).

This sequence joins TRBV30 and TRBJ1-1, with D possibly matching TRBD1 (6 bases). V shed 0 bases and J shed 7 bases, with 12 bases lying between them. In germline, CDR1 is GTSNPN, CDR2 SVGIG (reference sequence). The CDR3 length is 13 residues. CDR3 coding DNA: TGTGCCTGGAGTGTAAACAGGGCTGGTGAAGCTTTCTTT. It yields the protein CAWSVNRAGEAFF.

The CDR3: CASSSDRGWSPLHF. CDR3 sequence (DNA): TGTGCCAGCAGCTCGGACAGGGGATGGTCACCCCTCCACTTT. The rearrangement links TRBV5-4 to TRBJ1-6; 9 nucleotides line up with TRBD1. Germline V gene data show CDR1 as SGHNT and CDR2 as YYREEE (reference sequence). The CDR3 is made up of 14 amino acids. The J segment lost 10 bases and the V segment lost 3 bases, leaving 5 bases of the junction unmatched.

The chain recombines TRBV7-8 with TRBJ2-7; possible D gene TRBD1, 5 bases. This CDR3 comprises 15 residues. Deletions cut 6 bases from V and 3 bases from J, with 18 bases between. The V gene's germline CDR1 is SGHVS and CDR2 FQNEAQ. This CDR3 is CASRPGALGGYEQYF. CDR3 bases: TGTGCCAGCAGGCCTGGGGCCCTAGGCGGCTACGAGCAGTACTTC.

This clone was picked up one time. The genes are TRBV15 and TRBJ1-3; a possible D gene is TRBD1 (5 bases). The CDR3 spans 18 residues. Trimming took 2 bases from V and 0 from J, leaving 17 bases between them. Germline V gene lookup returns CDR1 LNHNV and CDR2 YYDKDF (reference sequence). CDR3 residues: CATSRPWGGHGSGNTIYF. CDR3 nucleotides: TGTGCCACCAGCAGACCTTGGGGGGGTCACGGCTCTGGAAACACCATATATTTT.

This chain uses TRBV9 with TRBJ1-2, with 7 bases fitting TRBD1. CDR1 SGDLS and CDR2 YYNGEE come from the germline V gene. V shed 4 bases, J shed 4 bases, and the junction held 7 bases outside the gene matches. CDR3 length: 14 amino acids. This CDR3 is CASSTWTGAYGYTF. CDR3 nucleotide sequence: TGTGCCAGCAGCACTTGGACAGGTGCCTATGGCTACACCTTC.

CDR3 nucleotide sequence: TGTGCCAGCAGTTTAAGTGGGATGGGGCGGGGGTTACCCCTCCACTTT. This translates into CASSLSGMGRGLPLHF. The chain couples TRBV28 to TRBJ1-6, with a weak D call TRBD1 (5 bases). CDR3 length equals 16 residues. CDR1 and CDR2 (germline): MDHEN, SYDVKM. V dropped 2 bases and J dropped 12 bases, with 20 bases sitting between them.

J is TRBJ2-1 and V is TRBV5-1; D might be TRBD1 (5 bases). V dropped 0 bases and J dropped 4 bases, with 17 bases sitting between them. This CDR3 region has 17 residues. Germline V CDR1 and CDR2: SGHRS, YFSETQ. CDR3 sequence: CASSLASGRSAYNEQFF. The CDR3 region has the DNA TGCGCCAGCAGCTTGGCGTCAGGGCGGTCAGCATACAATGAGCAGTTCTTC. Complete variable domain (other parts from reference TRBV5-1 and TRBJ2-1): KAGVTQTPRYLIKTRGQQVTLSCSPISGHRSVSWYQQTPGQGLQFLFEYFSETQRNKGNFPGRFSGRQFSNSRSEMNVSTLELGDSALYLCASSLASGRSAYNEQFFGPGTRLTVL.

This clone was observed a handful of times. The chain links TRBV5-1 to TRBJ1-2; no clear D gene. Germline loops: CDR1 SGHRS, CDR2 YFSETQ. V lost 5 bases and J 5 bases, leaving 13 bases between the germline ends. The CDR3 sequence is 13 residues long. This CDR3 reads CASSGEGWYGYTF. The CDR3 nucleotides read TGCGCCAGCAGTGGTGAGGGTTGGTATGGCTACACCTTC.

V usage is TRBV5-1 and J usage is TRBJ1-4; a weak D match, TRBD1 (6 bases). The CDR3 sequence is 14 residues long. V gave up 4 bases and J gave up 4 bases, with 11 bases separating them. Germline CDR1 reads SGHRS; CDR2 reads YFSETQ. CDR3 in DNA: TGCGCCAGCAGCCAAGGACAGAATAATGAAAAACTGTTTTTT. Protein product: CASSQGQNNEKLFF.

The chain couples TRBV3-1 (or the pseudogene TRBV3-2) to TRBJ2-1, with 10 bases lining up with TRBD2. Germline V CDR1 and CDR2: LGHDT, YNNKEL (reference sequence). The junction had 6 bases not matched to a gene; V was cut back by 4 bases and J by 0 bases. The CDR3 loop spans 17 amino acids. Here the CDR3 reads CASSPVAGGSSYNEQFF. CDR3 nucleotides: TGTGCCAGCAGCCCAGTAGCGGGAGGTAGCTCCTACAATGAGCAGTTCTTC.

This clone was detected only a few times. Other DNA sequences of this sample code for an identical CDR3. The chain joins TRBV6-5 to TRBJ1-1; D possibly corresponds to TRBD1 (6 bases). The CDR3 loop spans 13 amino acids. In germline, CDR1 is MNHEY, CDR2 SVGAGI. Trimming cost V 2 bases and J 4 bases, with 8 bases left between them. The CDR3 is CASSYGGGTEAFF. CDR3 in DNA: TGTGCCAGCAGTTACGGAGGGGGCACTGAAGCTTTCTTT.

The chain employs TRBV24-1 and TRBJ1-4; a weak D match, TRBD1 (5 bases). The CDR3 spans 16 residues. The V end lost 2 bases, the J end lost 6 bases, and 15 bases lay between the germline ends. Germline V gives CDR1 KGHDR, CDR2 SFDVKD. The CDR3 protein is CATSDSRQTWDEKLFF. The CDR3 bases are TGTGCCACCAGTGATTCGCGACAGACGTGGGATGAAAAACTGTTTTTT.

The chain carries TRBV6-6 and TRBJ2-5, with a tentative D call TRBD2 (6 bases). The germline V and J ends were trimmed by 6 bases and 9 bases, with 11 bases remaining between them. Germline CDR1 is MNHNY and CDR2 is SVGAGI (reference sequence). The CDR3 totals 11 residues. The CDR3 bases are TGTGCCAGCAGCCACCCGGGGGCCCAGTACTTC. This sequence encodes CASSHPGAQYF.

The chain combines TRBV5-5 with TRBJ1-2; D is unresolved. Germline CDR1 and CDR2: SGHKS and YYEKEE (reference sequence). CDR3 length: 14 residues. The ends were cut back, 3 bases at V and 1 base at J, with 10 bases in the middle. This CDR3 reads CASSSTVGNYGYTF. Written as DNA, the CDR3 is TGTGCCAGCAGCTCCACAGTCGGTAACTATGGCTACACCTTC.

In its sample, this clone was seen a few times. This chain uses TRBV6-6 with TRBJ1-4; TRBD1 matches 12 bases. J lost 4 bases, V lost 6 bases, and 6 bases had no gene match. CDR3 size: 16 residues. Germline loops: CDR1 MNHNY, CDR2 SVGAGI (reference sequence). The CDR3 DNA reads TGTGCCAGCAGGGATGGGACAGGGGGCCGTAATGAAAAACTGTTTTTT. Translation: CASRDGTGGRNEKLFF.

The chain links TRBV25-1 to TRBJ2-2, with a tentative D call TRBD1 (6 bases). Between the trimmed V and J ends, which lost 1 base and 8 bases, there was a span of 23 bases. The germline V gene has CDR1 MGHDK and CDR2 SYGVNS. The CDR3 spans 18 residues. The CDR3 sequence is CASSELGFGTNPNGELFF. Written as DNA, the CDR3 is TGTGCCAGCAGTGAATTGGGGTTCGGGACAAACCCCAATGGGGAGCTGTTTTTT.

The chain uses TRBV7-6 and TRBJ1-3, with unresolved D. This CDR3 is built from 14 residues. The germline gives CDR1 SGHVS, CDR2 FNYEAQ. The V end lost 5 bases, the J end lost 4 bases, and 12 bases lay between the germline ends. DNA for the CDR3: TGTGCCAGCAGCCCTGTGTTTGGCGGAAACACCATATATTTT. This translates into CASSPVFGGNTIYF.

In nucleotides, the CDR3 is TGTGCCAGCAGTTGGGATGGCGGGAGGAGCACCATATATTTT. Its protein is CASSWDGGRSTIYF. The rearrangement joins TRBV6-5 to TRBJ1-3; D is uncertain. Trimming pared 4 bases from V and 9 bases from J, leaving 16 bases between. The CDR3 spans 14 residues. Germline CDR1 MNHEY, CDR2 SVGAGI.

The chain employs TRBV18 and TRBJ2-7; a possible D gene is TRBD2 (7 bases). The CDR3 runs to 12 residues. V lost 6 bases, J lost 6 bases, and 12 bases lay in between. CDR1 KGHSH and CDR2 LQKENI come from the germline V gene. As DNA, the CDR3 is TGTGCCAGCTCGGGGGGGCTACGCGAGCAGTACTTC. This encodes CASSGGLREQYF.